This TCR beta chain was recovered during a study of T cells in Graves' hyperthyroidism and ophthalmopathy. Broader study findings: Ophthalmopathy onset followed model prediction by a median approximately 7 months. In simple terms, a model built on 13 V-J features told ophthalmopathy apart from stable hyperthyroidism.

This clonotype was counted at least ten times. Its antigen is unknown. V trimming: 0 bases; J trimming: 2 bases; junction bases outside the gene matches: 9. In germline, CDR1 is DFQATT, CDR2 SNEGSKA (reference sequence). This CDR3 is built from 17 residues. Amplified TCR beta CDR3 regions came from RNA transcripts. The TCR CDR3 was amplified in a first-round RT-PCR using the HTBI primer set. TCRdb itself ran the multiplex PCR reads through MiXCR, one entry per CDR3 protein. Of roughly 200,000 distinct CDR3 sequences listed, 17% were seen once; the top ten hold around 48%. This clonotype was obtained from a woman in her forties or fifties with Graves' hyperthyroidism. This sequence joins TRBV20-1 and TRBJ2-1; 8 bases line up with TRBD2. The specimen was blood. The CDR3 nucleotides read TGCAGTGCTAGAGATCATAGCGGGAACCTTGCCTACAATGAGCAGTTCTTC. Its translation is CSARDHSGNLAYNEQFF.